The T cell receptor (beta chain) described here comes from a study of control samples from healthy donors and cancer patients. CDR1 MNHEY and CDR2 SVGAGI come from the germline V gene. This CDR3 spans 15 amino acids. Trimming stripped 2 bases from V and 5 bases from J, with 15 bases between. The protocol was immunoSEQ multiplex PCR, while the TCRdb copy is restricted to in-frame clones and leaves out a portion. Of 200,000 to 250,000 clones in the sample, around 94% are singletons; the top ten hold approximately 1.6%. Source material: blood. The receptor was isolated from a man between 45 and 60 years old in good health. V is TRBV6-5 and J is TRBJ2-5, with D tentatively TRBD2 (6 bases). The CDR3 nucleotides are TGTGCCAGCAGTTACACCCAAACAAGCGGGGAGACCCAGTACTTC. It encodes CASSYTQTSGETQYF.